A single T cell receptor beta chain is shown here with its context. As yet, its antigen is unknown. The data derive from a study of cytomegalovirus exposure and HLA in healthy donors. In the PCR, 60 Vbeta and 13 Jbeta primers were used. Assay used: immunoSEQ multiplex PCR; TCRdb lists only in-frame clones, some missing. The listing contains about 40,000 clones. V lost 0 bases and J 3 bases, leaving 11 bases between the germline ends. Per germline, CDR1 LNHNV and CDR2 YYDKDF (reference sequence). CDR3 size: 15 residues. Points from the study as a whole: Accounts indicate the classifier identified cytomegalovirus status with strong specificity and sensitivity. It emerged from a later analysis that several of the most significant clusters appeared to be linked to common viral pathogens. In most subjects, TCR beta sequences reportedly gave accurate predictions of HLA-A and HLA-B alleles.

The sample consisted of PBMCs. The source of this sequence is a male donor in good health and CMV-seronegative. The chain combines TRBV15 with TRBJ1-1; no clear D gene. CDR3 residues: CATSRDQGGYTEAFF. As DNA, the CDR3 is TGTGCCACCAGCAGAGATCAAGGAGGGTACACTGAAGCTTTCTTT.